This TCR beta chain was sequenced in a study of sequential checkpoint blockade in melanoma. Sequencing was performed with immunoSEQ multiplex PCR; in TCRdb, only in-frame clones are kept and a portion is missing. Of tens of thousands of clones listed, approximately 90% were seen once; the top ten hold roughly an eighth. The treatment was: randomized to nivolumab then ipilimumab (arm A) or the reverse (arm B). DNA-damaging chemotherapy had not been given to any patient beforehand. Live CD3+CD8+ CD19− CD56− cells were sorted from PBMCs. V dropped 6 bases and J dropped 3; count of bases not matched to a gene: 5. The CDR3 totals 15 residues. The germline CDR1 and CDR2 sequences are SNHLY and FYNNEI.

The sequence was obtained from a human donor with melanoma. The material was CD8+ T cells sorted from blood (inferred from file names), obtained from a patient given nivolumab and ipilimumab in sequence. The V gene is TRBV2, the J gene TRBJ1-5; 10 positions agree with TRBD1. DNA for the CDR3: TGTGCCAGCAGCGACAGGGGGCTCCCCAATCAGCCCCAGCATTTT. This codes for CASSDRGLPNQPQHF.